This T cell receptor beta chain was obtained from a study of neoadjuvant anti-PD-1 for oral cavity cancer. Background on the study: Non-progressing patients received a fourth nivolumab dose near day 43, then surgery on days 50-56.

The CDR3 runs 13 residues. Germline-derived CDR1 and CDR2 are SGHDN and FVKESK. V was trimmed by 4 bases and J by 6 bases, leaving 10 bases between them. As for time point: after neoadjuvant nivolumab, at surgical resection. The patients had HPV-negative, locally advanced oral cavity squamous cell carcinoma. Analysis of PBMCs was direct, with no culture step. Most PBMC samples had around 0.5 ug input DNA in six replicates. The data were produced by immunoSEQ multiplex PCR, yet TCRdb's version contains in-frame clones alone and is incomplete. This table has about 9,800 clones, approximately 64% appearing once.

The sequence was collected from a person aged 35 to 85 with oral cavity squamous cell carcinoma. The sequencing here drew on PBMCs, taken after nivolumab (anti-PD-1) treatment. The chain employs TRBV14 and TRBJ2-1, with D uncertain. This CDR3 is CASSLWPINEQFF. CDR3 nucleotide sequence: TGTGCCAGCAGCCTCTGGCCCATCAATGAGCAGTTCTTC.